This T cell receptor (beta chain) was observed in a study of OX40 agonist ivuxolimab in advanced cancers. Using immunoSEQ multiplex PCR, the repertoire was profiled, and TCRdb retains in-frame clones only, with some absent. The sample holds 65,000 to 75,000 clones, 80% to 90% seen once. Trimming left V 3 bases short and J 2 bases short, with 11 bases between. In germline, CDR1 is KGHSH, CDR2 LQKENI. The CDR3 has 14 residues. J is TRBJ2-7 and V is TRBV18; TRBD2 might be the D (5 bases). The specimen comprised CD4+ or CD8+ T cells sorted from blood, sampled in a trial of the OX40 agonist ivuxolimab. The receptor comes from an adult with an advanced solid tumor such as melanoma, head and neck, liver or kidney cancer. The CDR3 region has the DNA TGTGCCAGCTCACCGACGGCGGGCACCTACGAGCAGTACTTC. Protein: CASSPTAGTYEQYF.